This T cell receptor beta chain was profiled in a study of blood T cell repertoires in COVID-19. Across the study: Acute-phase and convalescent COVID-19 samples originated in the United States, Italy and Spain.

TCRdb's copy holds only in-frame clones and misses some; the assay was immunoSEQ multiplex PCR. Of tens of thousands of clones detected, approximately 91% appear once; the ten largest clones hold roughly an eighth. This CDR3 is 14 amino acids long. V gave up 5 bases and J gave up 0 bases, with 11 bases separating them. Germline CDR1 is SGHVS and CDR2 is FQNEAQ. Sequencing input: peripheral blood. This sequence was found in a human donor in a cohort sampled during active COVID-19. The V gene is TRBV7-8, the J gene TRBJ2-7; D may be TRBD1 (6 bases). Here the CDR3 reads CASSPQGYSYEQYF. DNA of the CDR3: TGTGCCAGCAGCCCGCAGGGGTACTCCTACGAGCAGTACTTC.